This T cell receptor beta chain is drawn from a study of T cells in localized non-small cell lung cancer. The assay was immunoSEQ multiplex PCR, and TCRdb's table has in-frame clones only and misses some. The data hold approximately 3,100 clones, with around 30% observed a single time. CDR3 size: 15 residues. The germline V gene has CDR1 MDHEN and CDR2 SYDVKM. The junction had 7 bases not matched to a gene; V was cut back by 6 bases and J by 6 bases. The V call is TRBV28, the J call TRBJ2-1, with TRBD2 matching over 11 bases. This sequence was found in a woman aged 40 to 75 with stage I squamous cell lung carcinoma. Here the sequenced sample was lung tumor tissue, taken before any cancer treatment. The CDR3 is CASSMTSGVSNEQFF. The CDR3 DNA reads TGTGCCAGCAGCATGACTAGCGGGGTTTCCAATGAGCAGTTCTTC.